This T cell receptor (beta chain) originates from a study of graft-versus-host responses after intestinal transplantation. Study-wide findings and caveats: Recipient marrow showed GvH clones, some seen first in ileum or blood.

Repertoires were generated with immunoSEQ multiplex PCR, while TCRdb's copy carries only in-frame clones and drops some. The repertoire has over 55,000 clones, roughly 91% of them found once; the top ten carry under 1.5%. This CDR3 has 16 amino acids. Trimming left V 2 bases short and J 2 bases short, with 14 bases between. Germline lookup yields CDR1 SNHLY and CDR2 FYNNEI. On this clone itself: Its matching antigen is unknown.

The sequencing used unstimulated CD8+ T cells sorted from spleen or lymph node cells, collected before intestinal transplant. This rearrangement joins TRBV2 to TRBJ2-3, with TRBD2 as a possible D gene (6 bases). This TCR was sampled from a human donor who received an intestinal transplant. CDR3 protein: CASSERGGEFTDTQYF. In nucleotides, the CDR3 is TGTGCCAGCAGTGAAAGGGGCGGGGAATTCACAGATACGCAGTATTTT.